Following are 2 T cell receptor beta chains from one sample sequenced in a study of cytomegalovirus exposure and HLA in healthy donors. Vbeta (60) and Jbeta (13) primers were used in the PCR. TCRdb keeps only in-frame clones here, not all; method: immunoSEQ multiplex PCR. Its table records some 41,000 clones. What was sequenced was PBMCs. The receptors originated from a male donor in good health and CMV-seronegative.

The chain has TRBV11-2 and TRBJ2-5, with D unresolved. The CDR3 is 13 amino acids. Germline CDR1 and CDR2: SGHAT and FQNNGV. Trimming pared 1 base from V and 1 base from J, leaving 4 bases between. The CDR3: CASSLGVQETQYF. CDR3 nucleotide sequence: TGTGCCAGCAGCTTAGGAGTCCAAGAGACCCAGTACTTC. Full variable domain (missing parts from reference TRBV11-2 and TRBJ2-5): EAGVAQSPRYKIIEKRQSVAFWCNPISGHATLYWYQQILGQGPKLLIQFQNNGVVDDSQLPKDRFSAERLKGVDSTLKIQPAKLEDSAVYLCASSLGVQETQYFGPGTRLLVL.

This chain connects TRBV29-1 to TRBJ1-1; D is ambiguous. V lost 4 bases to trimming and J lost 2 bases, with 8 bases between them. CDR3 length: 12 amino acids. Germline CDR1 reads SQVTM; CDR2 reads ANQGSEA. The CDR3 loop reads CSVVSVNTEAFF. Here the CDR3 DNA reads TGCAGCGTTGTTTCTGTTAACACTGAAGCTTTCTTT.